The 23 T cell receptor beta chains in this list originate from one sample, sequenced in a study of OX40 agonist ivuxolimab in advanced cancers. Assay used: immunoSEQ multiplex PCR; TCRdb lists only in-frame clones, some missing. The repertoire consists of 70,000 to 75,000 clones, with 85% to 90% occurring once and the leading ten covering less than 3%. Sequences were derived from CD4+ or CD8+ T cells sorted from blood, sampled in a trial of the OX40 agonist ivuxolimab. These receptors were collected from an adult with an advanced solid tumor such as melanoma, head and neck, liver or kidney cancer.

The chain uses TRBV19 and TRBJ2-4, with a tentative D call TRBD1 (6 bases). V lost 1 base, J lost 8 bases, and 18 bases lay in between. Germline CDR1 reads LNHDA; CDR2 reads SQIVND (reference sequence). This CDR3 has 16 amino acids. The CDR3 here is CASSIGPGAGRDIQYF. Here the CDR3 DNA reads TGTGCCAGTAGTATAGGTCCAGGGGCGGGTAGGGACATTCAGTACTTC.

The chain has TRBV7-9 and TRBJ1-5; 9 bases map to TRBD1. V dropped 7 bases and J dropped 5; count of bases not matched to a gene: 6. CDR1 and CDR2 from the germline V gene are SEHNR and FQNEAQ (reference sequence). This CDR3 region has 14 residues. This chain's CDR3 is CASTRGQGHQPQHF. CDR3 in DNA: TGTGCCAGCACCAGGGGACAGGGTCATCAGCCCCAGCATTTT.

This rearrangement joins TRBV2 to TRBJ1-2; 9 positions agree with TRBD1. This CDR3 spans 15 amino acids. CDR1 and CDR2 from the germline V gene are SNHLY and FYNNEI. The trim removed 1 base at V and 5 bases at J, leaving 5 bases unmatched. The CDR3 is CASSEEGTGIYGYTF. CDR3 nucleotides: TGTGCCAGCAGTGAAGAAGGGACAGGGATATATGGCTACACCTTC.

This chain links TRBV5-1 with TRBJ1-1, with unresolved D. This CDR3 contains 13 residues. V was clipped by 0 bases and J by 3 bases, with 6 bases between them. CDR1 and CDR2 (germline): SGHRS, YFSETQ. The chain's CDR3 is CASSLEAYTEAFF. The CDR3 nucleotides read TGCGCCAGCAGCTTGGAGGCGTACACTGAAGCTTTCTTT. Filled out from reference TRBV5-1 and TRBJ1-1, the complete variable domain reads KAGVTQTPRYLIKTRGQQVTLSCSPISGHRSVSWYQQTPGQGLQFLFEYFSETQRNKGNFPGRFSGRQFSNSRSEMNVSTLELGDSALYLCASSLEAYTEAFFGQGTRLTVV.

The CDR3 is CASSGGQGAPLGYTF. CDR3 nucleotides: TGCGCCAGCAGCGGAGGACAGGGGGCCCCCTTAGGCTACACCTTC. The chain carries TRBV5-1 and TRBJ1-2; 11 bases line up with TRBD1. The V segment lost 4 bases and the J segment 8 bases; nucleotides outside the gene matches: 10. This CDR3 is 15 amino acids long. CDR1 is SGHRS, CDR2 YFSETQ, per germline.

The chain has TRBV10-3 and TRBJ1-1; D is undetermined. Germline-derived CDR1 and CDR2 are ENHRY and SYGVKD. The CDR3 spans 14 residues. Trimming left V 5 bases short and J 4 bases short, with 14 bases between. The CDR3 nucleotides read TGTGCCATCAGTTCTGTGGGAGAGGGCACTGAAGCTTTCTTT. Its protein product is CAISSVGEGTEAFF.

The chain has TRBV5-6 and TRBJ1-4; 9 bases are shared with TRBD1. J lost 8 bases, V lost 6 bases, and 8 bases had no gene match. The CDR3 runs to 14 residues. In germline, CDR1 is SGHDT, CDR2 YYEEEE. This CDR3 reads CASNPGQGGEKLFF. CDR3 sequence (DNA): TGTGCCAGCAATCCGGGACAGGGAGGAGAAAAACTGTTTTTT.

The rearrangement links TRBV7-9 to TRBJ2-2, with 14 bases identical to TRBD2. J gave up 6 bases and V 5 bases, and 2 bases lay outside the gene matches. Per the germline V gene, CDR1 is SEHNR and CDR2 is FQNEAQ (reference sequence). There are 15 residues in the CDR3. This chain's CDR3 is CASSPTSGGAGELFF. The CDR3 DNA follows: TGTGCCAGCAGCCCGACTAGCGGGGGGGCCGGGGAGCTGTTTTTT.

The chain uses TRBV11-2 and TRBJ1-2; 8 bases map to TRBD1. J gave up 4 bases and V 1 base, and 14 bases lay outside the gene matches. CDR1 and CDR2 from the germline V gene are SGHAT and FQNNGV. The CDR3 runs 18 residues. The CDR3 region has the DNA TGTGCCAGCAGCTTAGTCGGGTCAGGGGGCACTTTCCCCTATGGCTACACCTTC. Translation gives CASSLVGSGGTFPYGYTF.

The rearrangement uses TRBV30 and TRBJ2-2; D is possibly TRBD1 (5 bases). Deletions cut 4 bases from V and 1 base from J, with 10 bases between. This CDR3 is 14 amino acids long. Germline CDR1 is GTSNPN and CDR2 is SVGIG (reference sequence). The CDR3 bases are TGTGCCTGGAAACCCCAGGGGAACACCGGGGAGCTGTTTTTT. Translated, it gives CAWKPQGNTGELFF.

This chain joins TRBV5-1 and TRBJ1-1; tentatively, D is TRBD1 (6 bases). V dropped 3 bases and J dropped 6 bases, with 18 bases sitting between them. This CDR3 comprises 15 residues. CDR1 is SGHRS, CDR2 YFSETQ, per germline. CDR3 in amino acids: CASSSGTKGVAEAFF. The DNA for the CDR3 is TGCGCCAGCAGCTCCGGGACAAAAGGAGTTGCTGAAGCTTTCTTT. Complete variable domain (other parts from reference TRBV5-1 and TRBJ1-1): KAGVTQTPRYLIKTRGQQVTLSCSPISGHRSVSWYQQTPGQGLQFLFEYFSETQRNKGNFPGRFSGRQFSNSRSEMNVSTLELGDSALYLCASSSGTKGVAEAFFGQGTRLTVV.

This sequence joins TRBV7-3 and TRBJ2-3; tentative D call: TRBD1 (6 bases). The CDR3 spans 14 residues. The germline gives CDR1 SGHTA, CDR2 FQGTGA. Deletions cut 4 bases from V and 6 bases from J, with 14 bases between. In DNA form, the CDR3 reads TGTGCCAGCAGCTATAACAGGGCCCCGGATACGCAGTATTTT. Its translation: CASSYNRAPDTQYF.

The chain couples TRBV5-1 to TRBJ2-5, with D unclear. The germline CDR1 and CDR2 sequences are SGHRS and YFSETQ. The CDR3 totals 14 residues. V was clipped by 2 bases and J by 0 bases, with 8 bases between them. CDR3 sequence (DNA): TGCGCCAGCAGCTTCTCTGGACACCAAGAGACCCAGTACTTC. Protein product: CASSFSGHQETQYF.

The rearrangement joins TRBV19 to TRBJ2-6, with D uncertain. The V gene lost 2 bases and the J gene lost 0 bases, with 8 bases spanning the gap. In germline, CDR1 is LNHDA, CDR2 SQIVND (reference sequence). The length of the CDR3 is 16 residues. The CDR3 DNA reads TGTGCCAGTAGTATAATCCGGTTCTCTGGGGCCAACGTCCTGACTTTC. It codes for CASSIIRFSGANVLTF.

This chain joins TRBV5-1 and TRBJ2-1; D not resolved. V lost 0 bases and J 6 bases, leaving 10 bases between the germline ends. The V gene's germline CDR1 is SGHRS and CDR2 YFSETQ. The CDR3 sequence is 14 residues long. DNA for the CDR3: TGCGCCAGCAGCTTGGTTGGGGAAACCAATGAGCAGTTCTTC. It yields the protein CASSLVGETNEQFF.

The CDR3 loop reads CASSSGLAGGPVRDTQYF. CDR3 bases: TGTGCCAGCAGCTCGGGACTAGCGGGAGGGCCTGTGAGAGATACGCAGTATTTT. The rearrangement links TRBV11-2 to TRBJ2-3; TRBD2 matches at 16 bases. V was pared by 4 bases and J by 5 bases, with 9 bases of the junction left unmatched. The CDR3 runs to 18 residues. Per germline, CDR1 SGHAT and CDR2 FQNNGV.

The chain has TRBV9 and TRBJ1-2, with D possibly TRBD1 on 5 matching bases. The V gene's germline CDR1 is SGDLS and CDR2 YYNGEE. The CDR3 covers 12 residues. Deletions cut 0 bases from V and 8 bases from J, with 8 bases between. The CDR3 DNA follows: TGTGCCAGCAGCGTAGATGCAGGGGGCTACACCTTC. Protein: CASSVDAGGYTF. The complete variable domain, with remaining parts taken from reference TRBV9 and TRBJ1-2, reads DSGVTQTPKHLITATGQRVTLRCSPRSGDLSVYWYQQSLDQGLQFLIQYYNGEERAKGNILERFSAQQFPDLHSELNLSSLELGDSALYFCASSVDAGGYTFGSGTRLTVV.

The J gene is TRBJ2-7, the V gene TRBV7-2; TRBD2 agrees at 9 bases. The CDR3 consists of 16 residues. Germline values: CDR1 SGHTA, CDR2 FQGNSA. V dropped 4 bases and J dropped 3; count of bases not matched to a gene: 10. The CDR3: CASSSILAGSYYEQYF. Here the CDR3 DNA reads TGTGCCAGCAGCTCCATCCTAGCGGGGAGTTACTACGAGCAGTACTTC. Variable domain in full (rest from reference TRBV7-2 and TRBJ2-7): GAGVSQSPSNKVTEKGKDVELRCDPISGHTALYWYRQSLGQGLEFLIYFQGNSAPDKSGLPSDRFSAERTGGSVSTLTIQRTQQEDSAVYLCASSSILAGSYYEQYFGPGTRLTVT.

CDR3 in amino acids: CASRAGSAASYEQYF. CDR3 DNA sequence: TGTGCCAGCAGAGCGGGTTCCGCTGCATCCTACGAGCAGTACTTC. The V and J genes are TRBV27 and TRBJ2-7, with D possibly matching TRBD2 (6 bases). The ends were cut back, 6 bases at V and 1 base at J, with 16 bases in the middle. The CDR3 is 15 residues long. The germline V gene has CDR1 MNHEY and CDR2 SMNVEV (reference sequence).

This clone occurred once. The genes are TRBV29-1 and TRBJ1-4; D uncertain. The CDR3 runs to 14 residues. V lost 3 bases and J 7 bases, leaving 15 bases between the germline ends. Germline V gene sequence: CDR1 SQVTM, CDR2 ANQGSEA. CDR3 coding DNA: TGCAGCGTTGATCAGGCGGGGTTGGGTGAAAAACTGTTTTTT. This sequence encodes CSVDQAGLGEKLFF.

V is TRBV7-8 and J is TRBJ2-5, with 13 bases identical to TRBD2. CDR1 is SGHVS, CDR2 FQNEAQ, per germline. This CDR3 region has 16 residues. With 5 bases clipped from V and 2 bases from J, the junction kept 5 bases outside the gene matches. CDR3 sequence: CASSIGTSGVQETQYF. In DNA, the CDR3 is TGTGCCAGCAGCATCGGGACTAGCGGGGTACAAGAGACCCAGTACTTC.

The CDR3 is CASSLTGRIDTEAFF. CDR3 in DNA: TGTGCCAGCAGCCTGACAGGGAGAATAGACACTGAAGCTTTCTTT. The rearrangement joins TRBV5-8 to TRBJ1-1; the match to TRBD1 covers 7 bases. Trimming at V came to 4 bases and at J to 3 bases, leaving 9 bases not matched to a gene. CDR3 length equals 15 residues. CDR1 and CDR2 (germline): SGHTS, YDEGEE.

CDR3 nucleotides: TGTGCCATCAGTCCCGGGACAGGGGTTGGTTCTGCCTACGAGCAGTACTTC. Translation gives CAISPGTGVGSAYEQYF. This chain links TRBV10-3 with TRBJ2-7, with 10 bases fitting TRBD1. CDR3 length equals 17 residues. V lost 5 bases and J lost 2; bases outside the gene matches: 12. Germline V gene lookup returns CDR1 ENHRY and CDR2 SYGVKD.